What follows is one T cell receptor beta chain and its context. Its specific antigen is unknown. No clone much larger than this one lies a single base away; base qualities are absent. This sample was included in a study of graft-versus-host responses after intestinal transplantation (dated by TCRdb to the early 2020s). With regard to the full study: The transplants that recipients got were multivisceral, liver-intestinal, or isolated intestinal. All recipients received anti-thymocyte globulin induction followed by maintenance tacrolimus and steroids for approximately 3 years. After intestinal transplantation, graft-versus-host and host-versus-graft alloreactive T cell clones were followed in the graft, circulation and bone marrow using bulk TCR-beta CDR3 sequencing. To identify alloreactive clones, pre-transplant mixed lymphocyte reaction products were sequenced and then compared with unstimulated pre-transplant donor and recipient T cells. The cohort enrolled 24 intestinal transplant recipients including one retransplant, and a few patients lacking pretransplant specimens were excluded. A peak of at least 4% donor T cells among recipient peripheral blood mononuclear cells was the definition used for donor T cell macrochimerism. Rather than going through the commercial service, samples from three later patients were sequenced in-house on an Illumina MiSeq and processed with MiXCR.

After removal of 0 bases from V and 4 bases from J, the junction retains 7 bases not matched to a gene. The germline V gene encodes CDR1 SGHDT and CDR2 YYEEEE. Counted from cysteine to phenylalanine, this CDR3 has 16 amino acids. The entry retains the CDR3 DNA only, 48 bases that are in frame from base 1. Blood samples were collected up to 4 times in the first month after transplant and then at least monthly when available. Libraries came from the immunoSEQ multiplex PCR assay. High-throughput TCR-beta CDR3 sequencing of genomic DNA from most patients was performed by Adaptive Biotechnologies. The authors processed their data as follows. TCR sequencing data for around 19 patients were retrieved from Adaptive's ImmunoSEQ software; three other patients were processed with MiXCR and VDJtools. CDR3 nucleotide sequences shared between donor and recipient were removed because the origin of such sequences could not be assigned. At least 2-fold expansion over unstimulated cells and a minimum CFSE-low frequency of 0.002% (template counts) or 0.001% (read counts) were required for clones to be classified as alloreactive. Clones detected in sequenced pre-transplant spleen, lymph node, or MLR CFSE-low populations of the donor or recipient were defined as mappable. Cumulative frequency of alloreactive clones was calculated as a percentage of all sequences weighted by copy number. TCRdb retrieved this table from immuneACCESS and kept in-frame rearrangements only. Not all clones are present; in checked studies, unresolved V genes account for under half, and no reason is known for the remainder. V, J and clone size reflect that table, while D and trimming were determined from the DNA. This sample gives some 45,000 clones in total; about 94% of them show up just once. About 1.4% of the sample goes to the ten largest clones.

General findings and caveats noted by the study authors: GvH clones were detected in recipient bone marrow, and some of these GvH clones were observed earlier in ileal mucosa or blood, consistent with an intestinal mucosal origin. High GvH to HvG T cell clonal ratios were observed in the allografts of patients with donor T cell macrochimerism. Early after transplant, peak levels of circulating GvH clones were found to be associated with declines in HvG clones. The relatively low number and heterogeneity of intestinal transplant patients limited the conclusions.

The sequence links TRBV5-6 to TRBJ1-2, and TRBD1 matches 9 of the central bases. This clonotype was sampled from a human patient who received an intestinal transplant, so some T cells may come from the graft donor. This specimen consisted of PBMCs, obtained 330 to 350 days after intestinal transplant. This receptor has the CDR3 CASSLAGGQGRYGYTF. DNA sequence: TGTGCCAGCAGCTTGGCGGGGGGACAGGGCCGCTATGGCTACACCTTC.